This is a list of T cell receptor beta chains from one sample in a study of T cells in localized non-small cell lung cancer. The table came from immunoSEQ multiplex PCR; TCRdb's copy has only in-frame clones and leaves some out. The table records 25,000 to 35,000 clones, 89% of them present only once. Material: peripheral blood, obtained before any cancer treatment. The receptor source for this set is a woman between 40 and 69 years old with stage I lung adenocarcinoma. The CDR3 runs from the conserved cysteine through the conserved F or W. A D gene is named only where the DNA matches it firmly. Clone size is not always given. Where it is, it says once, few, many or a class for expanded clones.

DNA: TGTGCCAGTAGTATATCGGGACCGAACACTGAAGCTTTCTTT
CDR3: CASSISGPNTEAFF
D: NA
V: TRBV19
J: TRBJ1-1
size: NA

DNA: TGTGCCAGTAGTCCCACTAGTGGGGCCAACGTCCTGACTTTC
CDR3: CASSPTSGANVLTF
D: NA
V: TRBV19
J: TRBJ2-6
size: NA

DNA: TGTGCCAGCAGCACGTCCCGGGGGGTCCAAGAGACCCAGTACTTC
CDR3: CASSTSRGVQETQYF
D: TRBD2
V: TRBV5-6
J: TRBJ2-5
size: NA

DNA: TGTGCCAGCTCGGGCGGGGGGCGCTTAAGCTATGGCTACACCTTC
CDR3: CASSGGGRLSYGYTF
D: NA
V: TRBV2
J: TRBJ1-2
size: NA

DNA: TGTGCCAGCAGTTGGGGGCGGGACCCCTTAGAGACCCAGTACTTC
CDR3: CASSWGRDPLETQYF
D: NA
V: TRBV6-1
J: TRBJ2-5
size: NA

DNA: TGTGCCAGCAGTCACGGGACAGGCCGTAGAGGTATAGAGACCCAGTACTTC
CDR3: CASSHGTGRRGIETQYF
D: TRBD1
V: TRBV28
J: TRBJ2-5
size: NA

DNA: TGTGCCAGCAGGACCCGGGGGAGCTCCTACAATGAGCAGTTCTTC
CDR3: CASRTRGSSYNEQFF
D: NA
V: TRBV27
J: TRBJ2-1
size: NA

DNA: TGTGCCACCTCCCCTGGGACAGGGGGCGCCGGGCATAATTCACCCCTCCACTTT
CDR3: CATSPGTGGAGHNSPLHF
D: TRBD1
V: TRBV28
J: TRBJ1-6
size: NA

DNA: TGTGCCAGCAGCTTAAGCACTAAAGAGACCCAGTACTTC
CDR3: CASSLSTKETQYF
D: NA
V: TRBV7-2
J: TRBJ2-5
size: NA

DNA: TGTGCCAGCCGAAAACAGGGGGGAGCGACCGGGGAGCTGTTTTTT
CDR3: CASRKQGGATGELFF
D: TRBD1
V: TRBV7-9
J: TRBJ2-2
size: NA

DNA: TGTGCCAGCAAAACAGGGGGGGCTAATGAAAAACTGTTTTTT
CDR3: CASKTGGANEKLFF
D: TRBD1
V: TRBV28
J: TRBJ1-4
size: NA

DNA: TGTGCCAGCAGCCCACGAAACACCGGGGAGCTGTTTTTT
CDR3: CASSPRNTGELFF
D: NA
V: TRBV14
J: TRBJ2-2
size: few

DNA: TGTGCCAGCAGCTTGCATACGGGCTACACCTTC
CDR3: CASSLHTGYTF
D: NA
V: TRBV5-4
J: TRBJ1-2
size: NA

DNA: TGTGCCAGCAGCTTAGTTCACAGGAACACTGAAGCTTTCTTT
CDR3: CASSLVHRNTEAFF
D: NA
V: TRBV7-9
J: TRBJ1-1
size: NA

DNA: TGTGCCAGCAGCGTAAACCTAGCGGGGGGCACAGATACGCAGTATTTT
CDR3: CASSVNLAGGTDTQYF
D: TRBD2
V: TRBV9
J: TRBJ2-3
size: NA

DNA: TGTGCCTGGAGTCGACAGTTGAACACTGAAGCTTTCTTT
CDR3: CAWSRQLNTEAFF
D: NA
V: TRBV30
J: TRBJ1-1
size: NA

DNA: TGTGCCAGCTCACCAAGGGTATGGACTCTGGGGGCGGACACTGAAGCTTTCTTT
CDR3: CASSPRVWTLGADTEAFF
D: NA
V: TRBV18
J: TRBJ1-1
size: NA

DNA: TGTGCCAGCAGCTTAGGCCTGGGGCGATCGGATGAAAAACTGTTTTTT
CDR3: CASSLGLGRSDEKLFF
D: NA
V: TRBV7-9
J: TRBJ1-4
size: NA

DNA: TGCGCCAGCAGACCTAAACGGGGGCCCGGGGAGCTGTTTTTT
CDR3: CASRPKRGPGELFF
D: NA
V: TRBV4-1
J: TRBJ2-2
size: NA

DNA: TGTGCCAGCAGCTCCTGGACTAGCGGGATGACCCAGTACTTC
CDR3: CASSSWTSGMTQYF
D: TRBD2
V: TRBV7-2
J: TRBJ2-5
size: NA

DNA: TGTGCCAGCAGCTTGCGGTCCTACGAGCAGTACTTC
CDR3: CASSLRSYEQYF
D: NA
V: TRBV5-4
J: TRBJ2-7
size: NA

DNA: TGTGCCAGCAGCCCTGGACTAGCAGCAGATACGCAGTATTTT
CDR3: CASSPGLAADTQYF
D: TRBD2
V: TRBV7-2
J: TRBJ2-3
size: NA

DNA: TGTGCCAGCTCACCACGACAGTTCTCTAACTATGGCTACACCTTC
CDR3: CASSPRQFSNYGYTF
D: NA
V: TRBV18
J: TRBJ1-2
size: NA

DNA: TGTGCCAGCAGCTCCATCGCGACAGGGCCCACCGGGGAGCTGTTTTTT
CDR3: CASSSIATGPTGELFF
D: TRBD1
V: TRBV4-2
J: TRBJ2-2
size: NA

DNA: TGTGCCAGCAGTTCCCCGTTAGGGTACGGCTATGGCCACACCTTC
CDR3: CASSSPLGYGYGHTF
D: NA
V: TRBV28
J: TRBJ1-2
size: NA

DNA: TGTGCCAGCAGCGGAGGACAGGGGAGGAGTATCTACGAGCAGTACTTC
CDR3: CASSGGQGRSIYEQYF
D: TRBD1
V: TRBV9
J: TRBJ2-7
size: few

DNA: TGTGCCAGCAGCTTAGCAGGTGGGGCTCAGCCCCAGCATTTT
CDR3: CASSLAGGAQPQHF
D: NA
V: TRBV7-9
J: TRBJ1-5
size: NA

DNA: TGTGCCAGCAGCTCGACTAGCGGGGGCTCCTACGAGCAGTACTTC
CDR3: CASSSTSGGSYEQYF
D: TRBD2
V: TRBV28
J: TRBJ2-7
size: NA

DNA: TGTGCCAGCAGCACTAGCGGCTCCTACGAGCAGTACTTC
CDR3: CASSTSGSYEQYF
D: TRBD2
V: TRBV6-6
J: TRBJ2-7
size: NA

DNA: TGCGCCAGCAGCCAAGCCCCGACAGGGTTCGGCAAAAACATTCAGTACTTC
CDR3: CASSQAPTGFGKNIQYF
D: TRBD1
V: TRBV4-1
J: TRBJ2-4
size: NA

DNA: TGTGCCAGCAGCTTCGACCCGGGCCCCCGCACAGATACGCAGTATTTT
CDR3: CASSFDPGPRTDTQYF
D: NA
V: TRBV5-4
J: TRBJ2-3
size: NA

DNA: TGTGCCAGCAGCTTACGGGACTCTTCTCAGTTCTTC
CDR3: CASSLRDSSQFF
D: NA
V: TRBV5-4
J: TRBJ2-1
size: NA

DNA: TGTGCCAGCAGCTTAAGAACTAGCTCCTACAATGAGCAGTTCTTC
CDR3: CASSLRTSSYNEQFF
D: NA
V: TRBV13
J: TRBJ2-1
size: NA

DNA: TGTGCCTGGAGTGTACGTTACCGTTCCTACGAGCAGTACTTC
CDR3: CAWSVRYRSYEQYF
D: NA
V: TRBV30
J: TRBJ2-7
size: few

DNA: TGCAGCGGATTCCCGGCGGACAGGGACACTGAAGCTTTCTTT
CDR3: CSGFPADRDTEAFF
D: TRBD1
V: TRBV29-1
J: TRBJ1-1
size: NA

DNA: TGTGCCAGTAGTGCCGACAGGGGGCTTATCACTGAAGCTTTCTTT
CDR3: CASSADRGLITEAFF
D: TRBD1
V: TRBV19
J: TRBJ1-1
size: NA

DNA: TGTGCCAGCAGCTTGGGACAGGGGGCAGGTGGCTACACCTTC
CDR3: CASSLGQGAGGYTF
D: TRBD1
V: TRBV5-5
J: TRBJ1-2
size: once